The 12 T cell receptor beta chains given below trace back to one sample, sequenced in a study of control samples from healthy donors and cancer patients. Data came from immunoSEQ multiplex PCR; TCRdb stores just in-frame clones and leaves some out. The sample includes 100,000 to 150,000 clones, around 90% of them seen just once. The sequencing sample was made of blood. Receptors were obtained from a man aged 18-30 years in good health.

The chain combines TRBV28 with TRBJ2-5, with no clear D. Trimming pared 1 base from V and 5 bases from J, leaving 8 bases between. The germline CDR1 and CDR2 sequences are MDHEN and SYDVKM. CDR3 length: 13 amino acids. The CDR3 region has the DNA TGTGCCAGCAGTTTATTAGGATGGGAGACCCAGTACTTC. It codes for CASSLLGWETQYF.

The gene calls are TRBV6-1 and TRBJ2-6, with D uncertain. Germline V lookup: CDR1 MNHNS, CDR2 SASEGT. CDR3 length: 15 residues. V lost 2 bases and J 0 bases, leaving 5 bases between the germline ends. The CDR3 loop is CASSERGSGANVLTF. Here the CDR3 DNA reads TGTGCCAGCAGTGAACGAGGCTCTGGGGCCAACGTCCTGACTTTC.

This chain joins TRBV12-2 and TRBJ2-3. TRBV12-2 is noted as a pseudogene. The CDR3 length is 17 residues. The CDR3 nucleotides read TGTGCAAGTCTCCTAAATCCGGGACCGGGTAGCACAGATACGCAGTATTTT. It translates to CASLLNPGPGSTDTQYF.

This clone was picked up one time. This chain links TRBV9 with TRBJ2-5, with a weak D call TRBD1 (7 bases). There are 14 residues in the CDR3. With 3 bases removed from V and 3 bases from J, the gap between germline ends came to 12 bases. Germline V gives CDR1 SGDLS, CDR2 YYNGEE. The CDR3 DNA reads TGTGCCAGCAGCGGCAGGGGGGATGAAGAGACCCAGTACTTC. Protein: CASSGRGDEETQYF.

Sample share makes this clone medium-sized. The V gene is TRBV19, the J gene TRBJ2-3, with D perhaps given as TRBD1 or TRBD2 (6 bases each). The germline CDR1 and CDR2 sequences are LNHDA and SQIVND (reference sequence). V was pared by 6 bases and J by 3 bases, with 25 bases between. The CDR3 loop spans 18 amino acids. In DNA form, the CDR3 reads TGTGCCAGTAGGAAATTGATCGGGGGCAGGGTGGGGACAGATACGCAGTATTTT. Protein product: CASRKLIGGRVGTDTQYF.

This chain joins TRBV25-1 and TRBJ1-6; D is perhaps TRBD1 (6 bases). The CDR3 extends over 12 amino acids. V lost 5 bases and J lost 7, with 6 bases in between. Germline assignment: CDR1 MGHDK and CDR2 SYGVNS. This chain's CDR3 is CASSTGNSPLHF. The CDR3 coding sequence is TGTGCCAGCAGTACAGGGAATTCACCCCTCCACTTT.

The chain has TRBV2 and TRBJ1-5; D unclear. Deletions cut 6 bases from V and 0 bases from J, with 9 bases between. CDR1 SNHLY and CDR2 FYNNEI come from the germline V gene. The CDR3 covers 14 residues. The CDR3 DNA reads TGTGCCAGCAGCGACCCGGATAGCAATCAGCCCCAGCATTTT. This translates into CASSDPDSNQPQHF. The complete variable domain, with remaining parts taken from reference TRBV2 and TRBJ1-5, reads EPEVTQTPSHQVTQMGQEVILRCVPISNHLYFYWYRQILGQKVEFLVSFYNNEISEKSEIFDDQFSVERPDGSNFTLKIRSTKLEDSAMYFCASSDPDSNQPQHFGDGTRLSIL.

This chain joins TRBV4-1 and TRBJ2-7, with a weak D call TRBD1 (6 bases). V gave up 2 bases and J gave up 4 bases, with 15 bases separating them. This CDR3 has 15 amino acids. Germline lookup yields CDR1 MGHRA and CDR2 YSYEKL. CDR3 loop: CASSQPGHPSYEQYF. The CDR3, as DNA: TGCGCCAGCAGCCAACCGGGACATCCGTCATACGAGCAGTACTTC.

The chain couples TRBV12-5 to TRBJ1-2, with D possibly matching TRBD1 (5 bases). V was shortened by 1 base and J by 8 bases, with 14 bases between the two germline ends. The CDR3 has 14 residues. The germline V gene encodes CDR1 LGHNT and CDR2 FRNRAP. The CDR3 DNA sequence: TGTGCTAGTGGTTTGGATGGGGGGGTCGGAGGCTACACCTTC. It specifies CASGLDGGVGGYTF.

V is TRBV4-1 and J is TRBJ1-2; D gene unclear. Germline CDR1 MGHRA, CDR2 YSYEKL. The CDR3 covers 16 residues. The V end was cut by 3 bases, the J end by 2 bases, with 16 bases between. The CDR3 DNA sequence: TGCGCCAGCAGCCAGACCTGGAGGAAGGACAACTATGGCTACACCTTC. Protein: CASSQTWRKDNYGYTF.

V usage is TRBV6-1 and J usage is TRBJ1-1; D not certain. Germline assignment: CDR1 MNHNS and CDR2 SASEGT. The CDR3 loop spans 15 amino acids. The V and J ends lost 1 base and 0 bases respectively, with 9 bases between them. CDR3 DNA sequence: TGTGCCAGCAGTGAAGAACCTCGGTTGAACACTGAAGCTTTCTTT. Residues: CASSEEPRLNTEAFF.

The chain has TRBV15 and TRBJ2-5; D is possibly TRBD2 (5 bases). Per the germline V gene, CDR1 is LNHNV and CDR2 is YYDKDF (reference sequence). The CDR3 spans 15 residues. V lost 6 bases and J lost 4, with 18 bases in between. The CDR3 sequence is CATRSPLGRGETQYF. Written as DNA, the CDR3 is TGTGCCACCAGGAGCCCACTAGGACGGGGAGAGACCCAGTACTTC.